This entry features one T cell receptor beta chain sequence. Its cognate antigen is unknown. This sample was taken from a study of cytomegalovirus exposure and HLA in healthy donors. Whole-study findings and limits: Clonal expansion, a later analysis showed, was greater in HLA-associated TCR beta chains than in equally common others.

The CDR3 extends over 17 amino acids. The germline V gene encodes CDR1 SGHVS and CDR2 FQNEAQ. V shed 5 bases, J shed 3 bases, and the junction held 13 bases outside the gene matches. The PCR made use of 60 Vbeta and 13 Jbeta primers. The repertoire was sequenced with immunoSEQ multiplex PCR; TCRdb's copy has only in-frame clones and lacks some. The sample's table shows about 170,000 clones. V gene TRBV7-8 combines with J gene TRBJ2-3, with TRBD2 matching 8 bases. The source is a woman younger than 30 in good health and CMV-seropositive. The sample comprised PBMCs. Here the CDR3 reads CASSLLPGGIDTDTQYF. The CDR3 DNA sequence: TGTGCCAGCAGCCTCCTACCGGGGGGGATTGATACAGATACGCAGTATTTT.